This T cell receptor (beta chain) derives from a study of shared clonotypes between healthy human individuals. The repertoire was sequenced with immunoSEQ multiplex PCR; TCRdb's copy has only in-frame clones and lacks some. The sample consists of 780,000 or so clones, 55% to 80% of them appearing once. The CDR3 has 16 amino acids. Trimming removed 2 bases from V and 4 bases from J; junction bases left unmatched: 6. In germline, CDR1 is SGHRS, CDR2 YFSETQ. Material for sequencing was memory CD4+ T cells sorted from blood. Subset meaning: CD45RA-negative fraction. V gene TRBV5-1 combines with J gene TRBJ2-2; 9 bases are a match to TRBD2. The TCR was taken from a woman in her 30s in good health. CDR3: CASSFISGSGTGELFF. DNA for the CDR3: TGCGCCAGCAGCTTCATTAGCGGGAGTGGCACCGGGGAGCTGTTTTTT.